This TCR beta chain was observed in a study of shared clonotypes between healthy human individuals. The assay used deep level. Per sorted-subset replicate PCR, input was roughly 220 ng DNA, representing around 29,000 T cell genomes. Assay used: immunoSEQ multiplex PCR; TCRdb lists only in-frame clones, some missing. Here the sample spans approximately 2.5 million clones, approximately 90% being singletons. The specimen was naive CD4+ T cells sorted from blood. The subset denotes: CD45RA+ positively selected. The source of this sequence is a man aged 18 to 29 in good health.

The CDR3 nucleotides are TGTGCCTGGGAAAGAAAACAGGGGGCGATGGGCTACACCTTC. Its protein is CAWERKQGAMGYTF. This chain uses TRBV30 with TRBJ1-2; 9 nucleotides agree with TRBD1. This CDR3 spans 14 amino acids. Looked up from germline, CDR1 is GTSNPN and CDR2 is SVGIG (reference sequence). V shed 5 bases, J shed 8 bases, and the junction held 12 bases outside the gene matches.